This T cell receptor (beta chain) was observed in a study of T cell responses to AZD1222 COVID-19 vaccine. Per the germline V gene, CDR1 is SNHLY and CDR2 is FYNNEI. Trimming left V 0 bases short and J 4 bases short, with 15 bases between. The CDR3 totals 16 residues. Profiling relied on immunoSEQ multiplex PCR, and the TCRdb table lists in-frame clones only, not all of them. Altogether 70,000 to 100,000 clones are present, about 90% being singletons, with the ten largest covering about 3.4%. The chain has TRBV2 and TRBJ1-2; TRBD1 might be the D (5 bases). Sequencing used peripheral blood, obtained 28 days after the second AZD1222 dose. The receptor was isolated from an adult who received the AZD1222 COVID-19 vaccine. CDR3 residues: CASSEALVRGSYGYTF. CDR3 sequence (DNA): TGTGCCAGCAGTGAAGCGCTTGTAAGGGGCAGCTATGGCTACACCTTC.